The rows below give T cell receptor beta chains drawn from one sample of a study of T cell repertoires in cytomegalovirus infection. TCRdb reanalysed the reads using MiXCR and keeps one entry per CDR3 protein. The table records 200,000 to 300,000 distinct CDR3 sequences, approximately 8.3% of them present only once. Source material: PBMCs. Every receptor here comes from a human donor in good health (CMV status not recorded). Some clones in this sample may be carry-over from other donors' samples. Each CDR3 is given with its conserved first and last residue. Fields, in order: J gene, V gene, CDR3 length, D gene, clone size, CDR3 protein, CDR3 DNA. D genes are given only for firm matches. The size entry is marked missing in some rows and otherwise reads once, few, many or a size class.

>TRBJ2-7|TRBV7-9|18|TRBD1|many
CASSLIPRPRGISYEQYF
TGTGCCAGCAGTTTAATCCCCCGCCCCAGGGGGATCTCCTACGAGCAGTACTTC
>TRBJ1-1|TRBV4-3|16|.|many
CASSQDLGRGNTEAFF
TGCGCCAGCAGCCAAGATCTGGGCAGGGGGAACACTGAAGCTTTCTTT
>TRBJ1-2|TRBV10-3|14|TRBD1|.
CAIAVGQGARGYTF
TGTGCCATCGCCGTAGGGCAGGGGGCGAGAGGCTACACCTTC
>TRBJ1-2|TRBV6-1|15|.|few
CASSEAAVRHYGYTF
TGTGCCAGCAGTGAAGCTGCCGTCAGACACTATGGCTACACCTTC
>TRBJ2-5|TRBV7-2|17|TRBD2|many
CASSLARAGGIQETQYF
TGTGCCAGCAGCTTAGCGCGGGCGGGGGGAATACAAGAGACCCAGTACTTC
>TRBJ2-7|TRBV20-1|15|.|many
CSASPRDPRDYEQYF
TGCAGTGCTTCTCCGAGGGATCCTCGGGACTACGAGCAGTACTTC
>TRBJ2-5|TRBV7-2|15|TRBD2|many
CASSRGLAGEGTQYF
TGTGCCAGCAGCCGAGGACTAGCGGGGGAGGGGACCCAGTACTTC
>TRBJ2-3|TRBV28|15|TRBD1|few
CASTVGQSSTDTQYF
TGTGCCAGCACCGTGGGACAGTCAAGCACAGATACGCAGTATTTT
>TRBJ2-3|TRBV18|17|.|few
CASSLRRSRDNTDTQYF
TGTGCCAGCTCCCTACGGAGAAGCAGAGATAACACAGATACGCAGTATTTT
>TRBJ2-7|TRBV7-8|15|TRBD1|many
CASSLALKTGVEQYF
TGTGCCAGCAGCTTAGCGCTAAAGACAGGGGTCGAGCAGTACTTC
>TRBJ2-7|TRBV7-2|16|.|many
CASRQWVGRGGSEQYF
TGTGCCAGCAGACAGTGGGTGGGTCGAGGGGGGTCCGAGCAGTACTTC
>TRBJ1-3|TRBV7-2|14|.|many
CASSQTSSGNTIYF
TGTGCCAGCAGTCAGACAAGCTCTGGAAACACCATATATTTT
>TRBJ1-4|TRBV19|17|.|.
CASSFSWTDPTNEKLFF
TGTGCCAGTAGTTTCTCCTGGACAGACCCAACTAATGAAAAACTGTTTTTT
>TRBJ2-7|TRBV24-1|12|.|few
CATSDFTGEQYF
TGTGCCACCAGTGATTTTACAGGGGAGCAGTACTTC
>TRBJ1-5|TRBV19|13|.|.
CASNGGAFQPQHF
TGTGCCAGTAATGGAGGGGCCTTTCAGCCCCAGCATTTT
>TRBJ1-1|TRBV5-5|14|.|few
CASSLRGQDTEAFF
TGTGCCAGCAGCTTGCGGGGGCAGGACACTGAAGCTTTCTTT
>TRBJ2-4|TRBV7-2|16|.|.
CASSLEKAGALNIQYF
TGTGCCAGCAGCTTAGAAAAGGCGGGGGCCCTAAACATTCAGTACTTC
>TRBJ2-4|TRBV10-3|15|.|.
CAISESEVAKNIQYF
TGTGCCATCAGTGAGTCGGAAGTAGCCAAAAACATTCAGTACTTC
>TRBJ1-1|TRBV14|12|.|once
CASSQWDAEAFF
TGTGCCAGCAGCCAATGGGACGCTGAAGCTTTCTTT
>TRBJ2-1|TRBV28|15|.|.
CASSLRGSARHEQFF
TGTGCCAGCAGTTTAAGGGGCTCGGCGCGTCATGAGCAGTTCTTC
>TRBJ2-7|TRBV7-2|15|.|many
CASSPVADATYEQYF
TGTGCCAGCAGCCCTGTCGCCGACGCGACCTACGAGCAGTACTTC
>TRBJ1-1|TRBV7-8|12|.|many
CASSPYKTGAFF
TGTGCCAGCAGCCCATATAAGACTGGGGCTTTCTTT
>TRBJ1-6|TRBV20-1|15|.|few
CSARGRTVYNSPLHF
TGCAGTGCTAGGGGCCGTACAGTCTATAATTCACCCCTCCACTTT
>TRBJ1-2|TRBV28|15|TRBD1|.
CASTLGAGGHYGYTF
TGTGCCAGCACTTTGGGGGCAGGGGGCCACTATGGCTACACCTTC
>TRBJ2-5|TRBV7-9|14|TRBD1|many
CASSKGAPQETQYF
TGTGCCAGCAGCAAGGGGGCTCCCCAAGAGACCCAGTACTTC
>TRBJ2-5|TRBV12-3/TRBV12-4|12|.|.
CASSTIRETQYF
TGTGCCAGCAGCACTATACGGGAGACCCAGTACTTC
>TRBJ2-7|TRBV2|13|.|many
CASSEDTSYEQYF
TGTGCCAGCAGTGAAGACACATCCTACGAGCAGTACTTC